This TCR beta chain was recovered during a study of regulatory T cells in long-lasting Graves disease (dated by TCRdb to about 2021). For the study in its entirety: Persistent Graves' disease was defined as antithyroid drug treatment for over 5 years with persistently positive TSH receptor autoantibodies. Persistent Graves' disease patients were compared with newly diagnosed Graves' disease patients by peripheral blood TCR sequencing and RNA sequencing. The study took place in China and was registered as a clinical trial. A total of some 33 samples were covered by TCR sequencing, comprising roughly 13 persistent and some 20 newly diagnosed Graves' disease patients. Persistent Graves' disease patients in the clinical cohort had taken antithyroid drugs for about 10.3 years on average.

CDR1 and CDR2 (SNHLY, FYNNEI) derive from the germline V gene. Trimming removed 11 bases from V and 6 bases from J, leaving 14 bases between the germline ends. The CDR3, from cysteine to phenylalanine, totals 13 residues. Kept here is only the CDR3 DNA, which spans 39 bases and is read in frame from base 1. Library preparation was by multiplex PCR. The sequencer was an Illumina HiSeq 4000. TCR beta libraries were built with iRepertoire HTBI primers and Arm-PCR amplification of CDR3 regions. PCR products were gel purified before sequencing. As for how the authors treated the data: Gene usage analysis of CDR3 amino acid clonotypes relied on the approximately 62 TRBV and over 13 TRBJ segments identified across samples. COPE and FqMerger were used to merge filtered high-quality paired reads into contigs. BLAST was used to align contigs to the IMGT TRBV, TRBD and TRBJ reference genes, and CDR3 was defined following IMGT. Any clonotype with a frequency above 0.1% was counted as a highly expanded clone. Shannon entropy was used to measure repertoire diversity, and the Gini coefficient was used to measure V-J evenness. A clonotype found in more than one individual was treated as public. TCRdb trimmed the raw reads at Q25, called clones with MiXCR and kept productive beta chains. Under each unique CDR3 protein, matching rows form one entry showing the most common genes and DNA. The V and J calls reflect TCRdb's pipeline rather than the authors' work. Here the sample has some 430,000 distinct CDR3 sequences; around a fifth occur a single time. 7.1% of the sample comes from the top ten.

General study outcomes and caveats: Compared with newly diagnosed patients, persistent Graves' disease patients had lower TCR Shannon entropy and fewer highly expanded clones, which suggests clonal expansion. As a limitation, the authors acknowledged that the small sample size may reduce accuracy. Persistent disease showed preferential use of TRBV28, TRBJ1-2 and TRBJ2-5, whereas newly diagnosed disease favored TRBV20-1 and TRBJ2-1. Because the primary lesion, thyroid tissue, could not be accessed, the study looked at peripheral blood alone. More public clonotypes were shared among persistent patients (roughly 2,700) than among newly diagnosed patients (approximately 930). Only the TCR beta chain was sequenced and analyzed.

This clonotype was detected many times. The clone's antigen remains unknown. One base away there is no much larger clone; base qualities are not given. The time point label, read with the paper, signifies: persistent/refractory GD, antithyroid drugs over 5 years with positive TRAb. For both TCR sequencing and RNA sequencing, RNA was extracted from PBMCs using TRIzol. The diagnosis of Graves' disease was made according to American Thyroid Association guidelines. Recruitment of patients was carried out at an endocrinology department in Xi'an, China. From each patient, about 8.9 milliliters of peripheral blood was collected into an EDTA anticoagulant tube. Ficoll Paque Plus density gradient separation was used to isolate PBMCs, and no further T cell sorting was performed. RNA quality was checked with an Agilent 2100 Bioanalyzer and agarose gel, and concentration with a NanoDrop 2000.

Sequencing used peripheral blood mononuclear cells (PBMCs), obtained when the disease was refractory, from a patient treated with antithyroid drugs. The sequence is built from TRBV2 and TRBJ1-6; a tentative D match to TRBD1 spans 5 bases. This clonotype originated in a female donor with Graves disease. The nucleotide sequence reads TGTGCCGGCCGGGACCTACCTAATTCACCCCTCCACTTT. Translated, this gives CAGRDLPNSPLHF.